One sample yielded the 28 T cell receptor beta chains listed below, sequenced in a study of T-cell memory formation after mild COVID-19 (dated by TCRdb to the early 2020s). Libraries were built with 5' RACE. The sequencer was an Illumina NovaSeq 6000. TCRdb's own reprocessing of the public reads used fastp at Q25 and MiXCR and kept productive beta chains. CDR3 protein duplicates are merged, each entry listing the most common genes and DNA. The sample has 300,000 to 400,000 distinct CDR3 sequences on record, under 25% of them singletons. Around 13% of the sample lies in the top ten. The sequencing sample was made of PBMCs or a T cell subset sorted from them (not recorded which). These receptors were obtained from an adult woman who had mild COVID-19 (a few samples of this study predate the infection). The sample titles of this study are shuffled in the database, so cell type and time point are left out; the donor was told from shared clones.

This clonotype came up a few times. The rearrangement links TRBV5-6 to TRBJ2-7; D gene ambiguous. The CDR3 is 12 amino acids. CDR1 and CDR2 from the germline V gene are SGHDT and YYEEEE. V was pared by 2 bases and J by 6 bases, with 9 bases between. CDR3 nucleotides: TGTGCCAGCAGCTTAGCCGGGCTCGAGCAGTACTTC. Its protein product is CASSLAGLEQYF.

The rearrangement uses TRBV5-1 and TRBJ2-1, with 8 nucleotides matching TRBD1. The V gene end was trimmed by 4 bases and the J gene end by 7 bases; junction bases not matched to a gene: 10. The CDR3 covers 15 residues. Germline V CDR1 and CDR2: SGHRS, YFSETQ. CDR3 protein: CASSDETGARNEQFF. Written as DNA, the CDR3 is TGCGCCAGCAGCGATGAGACAGGGGCAAGGAATGAGCAGTTCTTC.

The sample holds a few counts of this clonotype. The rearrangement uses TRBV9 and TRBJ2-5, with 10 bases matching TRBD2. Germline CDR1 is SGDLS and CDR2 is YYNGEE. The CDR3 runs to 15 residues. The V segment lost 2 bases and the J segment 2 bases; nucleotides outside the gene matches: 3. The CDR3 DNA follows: TGTGCCAGCAGCGTTGGGACTAGCGCACAAGAGACCCAGTACTTC. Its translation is CASSVGTSAQETQYF.

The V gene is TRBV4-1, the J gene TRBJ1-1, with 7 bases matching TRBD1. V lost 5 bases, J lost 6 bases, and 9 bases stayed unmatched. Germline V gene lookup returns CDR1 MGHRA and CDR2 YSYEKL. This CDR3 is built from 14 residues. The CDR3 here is CASSSRQGVSEAFF. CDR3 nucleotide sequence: TGCGCCAGCAGCTCGCGACAGGGAGTCTCTGAAGCTTTCTTT.

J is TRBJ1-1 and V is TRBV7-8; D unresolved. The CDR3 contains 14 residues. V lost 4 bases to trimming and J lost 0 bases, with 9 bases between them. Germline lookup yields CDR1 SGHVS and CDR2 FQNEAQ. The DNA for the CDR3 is TGTGCCAGCAGCTCGAGGGCCATGAACACTGAAGCTTTCTTT. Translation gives CASSSRAMNTEAFF.

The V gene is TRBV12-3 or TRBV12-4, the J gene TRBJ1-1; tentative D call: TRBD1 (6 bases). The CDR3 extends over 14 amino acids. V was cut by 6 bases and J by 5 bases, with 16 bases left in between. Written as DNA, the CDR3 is TGTGCCAGCAGGGGGTGGGGTCAGGGGACTGAAGCTTTCTTT. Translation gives CASRGWGQGTEAFF.

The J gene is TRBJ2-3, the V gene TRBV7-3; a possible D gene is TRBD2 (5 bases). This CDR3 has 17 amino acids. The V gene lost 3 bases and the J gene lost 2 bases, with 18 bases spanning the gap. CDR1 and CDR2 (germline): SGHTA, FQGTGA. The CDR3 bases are TGTGCCAGCAGCTTCCCTCAAGTGACTCGGGACACAGATACGCAGTATTTT. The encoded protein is CASSFPQVTRDTDTQYF.

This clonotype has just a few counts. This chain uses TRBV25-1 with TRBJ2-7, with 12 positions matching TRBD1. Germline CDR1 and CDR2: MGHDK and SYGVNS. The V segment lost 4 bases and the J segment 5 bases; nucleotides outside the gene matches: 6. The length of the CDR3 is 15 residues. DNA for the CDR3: TGTGCCAGCAGTGGCCAGGGACAGGGGGCCCACGAGCAGTACTTC. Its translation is CASSGQGQGAHEQYF.

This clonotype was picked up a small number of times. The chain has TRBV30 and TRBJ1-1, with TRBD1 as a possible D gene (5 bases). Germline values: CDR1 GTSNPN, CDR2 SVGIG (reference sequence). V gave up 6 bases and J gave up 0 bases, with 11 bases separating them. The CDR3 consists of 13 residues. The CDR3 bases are TGTGCCTGCCGACAGAGTATGAACACTGAAGCTTTCTTT. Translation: CACRQSMNTEAFF.

The CDR3 sequence: CASSPRVSNTGELFF. CDR3 bases: TGTGCCAGCAGTCCCAGGGTCTCGAACACCGGGGAGCTGTTTTTT. The V gene is TRBV2, the J gene TRBJ2-2; TRBD1 is a possible D gene (5 bases). Trimming shortened V by 5 bases and J by 0 bases, and 10 bases separated the two germline ends. The CDR3 length is 15 residues. CDR1 and CDR2 (germline): SNHLY, FYNNEI.

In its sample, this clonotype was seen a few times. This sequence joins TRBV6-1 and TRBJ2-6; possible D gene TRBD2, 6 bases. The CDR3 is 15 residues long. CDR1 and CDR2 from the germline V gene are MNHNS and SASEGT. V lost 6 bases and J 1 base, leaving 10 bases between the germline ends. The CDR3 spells CASRKGGSGANVLTF. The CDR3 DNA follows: TGTGCCAGCAGGAAGGGAGGATCTGGGGCCAACGTCCTGACTTTC.

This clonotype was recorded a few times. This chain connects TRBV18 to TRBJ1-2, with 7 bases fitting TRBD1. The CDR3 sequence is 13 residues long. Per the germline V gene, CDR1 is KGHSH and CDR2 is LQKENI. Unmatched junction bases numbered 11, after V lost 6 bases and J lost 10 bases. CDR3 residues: CASSWEGGLDYTF. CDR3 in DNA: TGTGCCAGCTCTTGGGAAGGGGGCCTTGACTACACCTTC.

The CDR3 protein is CASSGPGGNTEAFF. The CDR3 DNA sequence: TGTGCCAGCAGCGGCCCCGGGGGGAACACTGAAGCTTTCTTT. The chain uses TRBV5-5 and TRBJ1-1; D might be TRBD1 (5 bases). The CDR3 contains 14 residues. Between the trimmed V and J ends, which lost 4 bases and 1 base, there was a span of 11 bases. Germline V gene data show CDR1 as SGHKS and CDR2 as YYEKEE (reference sequence). Full variable domain (remainder filled in from reference TRBV5-5 and TRBJ1-1): DAGVTQSPTHLIKTRGQQVTLRCSPISGHKSVSWYQQVLGQGPQFIFQYYEKEERGRGNFPDRFSARQFPNYSSELNVNALLLGDSALYLCASSGPGGNTEAFFGQGTRLTVV.

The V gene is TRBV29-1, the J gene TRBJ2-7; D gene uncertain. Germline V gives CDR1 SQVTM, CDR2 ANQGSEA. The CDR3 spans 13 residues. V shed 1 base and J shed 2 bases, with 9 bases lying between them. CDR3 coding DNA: TGCAGCGTTGAAGTCCACAGCCCCTACGAGCAGTACTTC. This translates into CSVEVHSPYEQYF.

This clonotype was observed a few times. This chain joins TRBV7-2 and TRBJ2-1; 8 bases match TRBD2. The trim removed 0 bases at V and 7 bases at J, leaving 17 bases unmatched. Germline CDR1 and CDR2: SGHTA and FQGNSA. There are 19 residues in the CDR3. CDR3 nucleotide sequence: TGTGCCAGCAGCTTAGCGGTGGGCCCCGGGACTAGTGGTCTGAATGAGCAGTTCTTC. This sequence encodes CASSLAVGPGTSGLNEQFF.

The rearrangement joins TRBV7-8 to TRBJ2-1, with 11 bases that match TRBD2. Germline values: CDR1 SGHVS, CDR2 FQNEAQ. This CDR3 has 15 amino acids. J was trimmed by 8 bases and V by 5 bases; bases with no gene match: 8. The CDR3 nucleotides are TGTGCCAGCAGCCACAGACTAGCGGGGTACGATGAGCAGTTCTTC. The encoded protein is CASSHRLAGYDEQFF.

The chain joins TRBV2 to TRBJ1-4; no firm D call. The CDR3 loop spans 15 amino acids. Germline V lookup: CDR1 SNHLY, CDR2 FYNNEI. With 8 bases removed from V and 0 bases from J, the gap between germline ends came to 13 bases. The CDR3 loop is CASAASLATNEKLFF. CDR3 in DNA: TGTGCCAGCGCGGCATCTTTGGCAACTAATGAAAAACTGTTTTTT.

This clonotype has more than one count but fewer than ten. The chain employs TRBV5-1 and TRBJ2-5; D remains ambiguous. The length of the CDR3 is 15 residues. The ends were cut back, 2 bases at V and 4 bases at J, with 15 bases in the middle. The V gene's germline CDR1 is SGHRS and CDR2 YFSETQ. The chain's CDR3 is CASSFGEKIRETQYF. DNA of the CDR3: TGCGCCAGCAGCTTCGGAGAGAAGATCCGAGAGACCCAGTACTTC.

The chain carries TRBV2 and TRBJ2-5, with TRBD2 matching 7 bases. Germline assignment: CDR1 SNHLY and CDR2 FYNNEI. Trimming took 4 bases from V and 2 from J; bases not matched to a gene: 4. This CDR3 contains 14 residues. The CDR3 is CASSGTSRQETQYF. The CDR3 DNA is TGTGCCAGCAGTGGGACTAGTCGTCAAGAGACCCAGTACTTC.

In DNA form, the CDR3 reads TGTGCCAGCAGCCGTGCGGGGGCGCACACCGGGGAGCTGTTTTTT. Encoded protein: CASSRAGAHTGELFF. The rearrangement links TRBV5-5 to TRBJ2-2; D is possibly TRBD2 (7 bases). The V end was cut by 4 bases, the J end by 3 bases, with 13 bases between. The germline V gene has CDR1 SGHKS and CDR2 YYEKEE (reference sequence). The CDR3 has 15 residues.

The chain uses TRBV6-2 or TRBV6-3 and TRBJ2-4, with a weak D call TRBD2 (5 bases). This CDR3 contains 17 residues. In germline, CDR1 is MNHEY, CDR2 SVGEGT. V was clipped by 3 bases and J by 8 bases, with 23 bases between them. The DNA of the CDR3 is TGTGCCAGCAGTTATTCGGGGTTGTCGGGTTGGTTGGACATTCAGTACTTC. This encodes CASSYSGLSGWLDIQYF.

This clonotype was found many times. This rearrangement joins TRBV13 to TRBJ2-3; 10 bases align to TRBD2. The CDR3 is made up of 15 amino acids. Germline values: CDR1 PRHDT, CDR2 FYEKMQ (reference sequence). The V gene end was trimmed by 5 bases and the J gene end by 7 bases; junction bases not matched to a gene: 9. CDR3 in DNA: TGTGCCAGCAGCCCCGAGCGGGGGGGCCGCAATACGCAGTATTTT. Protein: CASSPERGGRNTQYF.

The CDR3 bases are TGTGCCAGCAGCGAAACTAGCGTTGGCACCGGGGAGCTGTTTTTT. This encodes CASSETSVGTGELFF. The genes are TRBV9 and TRBJ2-2; 7 positions match TRBD2. CDR1 SGDLS and CDR2 YYNGEE come from the germline V gene. The CDR3 sequence is 15 residues long. J gave up 4 bases and V 3 bases, and 6 bases lay outside the gene matches.

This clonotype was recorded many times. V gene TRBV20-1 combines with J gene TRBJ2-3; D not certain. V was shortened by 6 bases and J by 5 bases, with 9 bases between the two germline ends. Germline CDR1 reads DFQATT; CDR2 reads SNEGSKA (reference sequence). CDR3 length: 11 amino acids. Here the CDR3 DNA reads TGCAGTGCGGGTAGACTAGATACGCAGTATTTT. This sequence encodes CSAGRLDTQYF.

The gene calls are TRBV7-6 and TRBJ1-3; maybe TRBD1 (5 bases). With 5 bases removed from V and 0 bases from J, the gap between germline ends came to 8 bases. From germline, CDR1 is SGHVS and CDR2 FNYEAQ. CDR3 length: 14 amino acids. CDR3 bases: TGTGCCAGCAGCGTGGACAACTCTGGAAACACCATATATTTT. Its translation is CASSVDNSGNTIYF. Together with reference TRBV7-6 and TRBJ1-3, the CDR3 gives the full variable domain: GAGVSQSPRYKVTKRGQDVALRCDPISGHVSLYWYRQALGQGPEFLTYFNYEAQQDKSGLPNDRFSAERPEGSISTLTIQRTEQRDSAMYRCASSVDNSGNTIYFGEGSWLTVV.

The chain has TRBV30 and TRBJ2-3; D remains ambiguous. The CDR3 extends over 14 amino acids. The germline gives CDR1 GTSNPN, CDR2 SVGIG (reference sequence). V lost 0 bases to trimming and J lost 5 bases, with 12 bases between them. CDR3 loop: CAWSVGPEVDTQYF. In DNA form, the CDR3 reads TGTGCCTGGAGTGTAGGTCCTGAGGTAGATACGCAGTATTTT.

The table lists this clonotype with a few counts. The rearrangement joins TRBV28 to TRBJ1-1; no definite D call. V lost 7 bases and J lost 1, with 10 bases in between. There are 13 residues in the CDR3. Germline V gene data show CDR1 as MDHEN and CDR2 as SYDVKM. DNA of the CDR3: TGTGCCAGCACCCCGCCGGGGAACACTGAAGCTTTCTTT. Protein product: CASTPPGNTEAFF.

The CDR3 nucleotides read TGTGCCAGCAGCTGGAGACTTTTCGGGGGATCACCCCTCCACTTT. It translates to CASSWRLFGGSPLHF. The V gene is TRBV5-5, the J gene TRBJ1-6, with D perhaps TRBD1 (5 bases). The CDR3 totals 15 residues. Germline V lookup: CDR1 SGHKS, CDR2 YYEKEE (reference sequence). V lost 3 bases and J lost 10, with 17 bases in between.